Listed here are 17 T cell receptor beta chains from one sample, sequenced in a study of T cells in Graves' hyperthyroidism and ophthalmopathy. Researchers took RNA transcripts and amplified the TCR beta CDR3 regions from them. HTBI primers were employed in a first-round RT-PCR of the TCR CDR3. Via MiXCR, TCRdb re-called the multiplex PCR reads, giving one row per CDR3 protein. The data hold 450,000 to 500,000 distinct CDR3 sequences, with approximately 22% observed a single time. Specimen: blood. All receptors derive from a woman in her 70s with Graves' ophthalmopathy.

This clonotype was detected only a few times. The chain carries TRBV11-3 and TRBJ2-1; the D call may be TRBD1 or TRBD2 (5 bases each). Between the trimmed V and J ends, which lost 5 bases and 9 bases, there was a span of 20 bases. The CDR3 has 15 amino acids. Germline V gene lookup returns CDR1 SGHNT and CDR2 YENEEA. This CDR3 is CASSLGAPGQGEQFF. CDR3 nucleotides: TGTGCCAGCAGCCTTGGGGCCCCGGGGCAGGGTGAGCAGTTCTTC.

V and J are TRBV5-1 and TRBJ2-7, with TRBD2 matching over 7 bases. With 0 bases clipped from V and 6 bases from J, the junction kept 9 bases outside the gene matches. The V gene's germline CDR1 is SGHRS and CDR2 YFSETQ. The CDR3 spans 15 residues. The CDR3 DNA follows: TGCGCCAGCAGCTTGGCTGCGGGAGAGGGAGTCGAGCAGTACTTC. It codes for CASSLAAGEGVEQYF.

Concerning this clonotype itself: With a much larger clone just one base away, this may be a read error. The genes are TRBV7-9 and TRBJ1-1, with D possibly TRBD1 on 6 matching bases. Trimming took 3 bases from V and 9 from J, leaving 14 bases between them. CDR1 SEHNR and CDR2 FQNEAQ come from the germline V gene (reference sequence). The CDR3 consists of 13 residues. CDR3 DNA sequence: TGTGCCAGCAGCTTTGACAGGATAACTAAAGCTTTCTTT. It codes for CASSFDRITKAFF.

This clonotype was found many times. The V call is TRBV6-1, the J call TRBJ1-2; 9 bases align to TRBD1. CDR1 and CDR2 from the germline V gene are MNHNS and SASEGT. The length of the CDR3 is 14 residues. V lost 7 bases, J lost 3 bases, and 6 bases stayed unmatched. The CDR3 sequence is CASTEGDRDYGYTF. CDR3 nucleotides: TGTGCCAGCACCGAGGGGGACAGGGACTATGGCTACACCTTC.

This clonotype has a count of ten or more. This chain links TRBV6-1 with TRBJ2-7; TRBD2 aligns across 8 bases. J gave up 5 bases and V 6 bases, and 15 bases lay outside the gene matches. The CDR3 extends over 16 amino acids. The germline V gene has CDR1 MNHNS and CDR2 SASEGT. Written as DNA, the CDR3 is TGTGCCAGCAGGTGGGCGGGAGGTTCGGGGCGACACGAGCAGTACTTC. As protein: CASRWAGGSGRHEQYF.

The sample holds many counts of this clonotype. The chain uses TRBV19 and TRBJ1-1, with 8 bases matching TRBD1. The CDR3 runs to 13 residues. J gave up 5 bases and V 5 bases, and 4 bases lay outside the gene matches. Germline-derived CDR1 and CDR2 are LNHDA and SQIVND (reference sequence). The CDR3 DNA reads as TGTGCCAGTAGTGGACAGGGTCGGACTGAAGCTTTCTTT. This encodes CASSGQGRTEAFF.

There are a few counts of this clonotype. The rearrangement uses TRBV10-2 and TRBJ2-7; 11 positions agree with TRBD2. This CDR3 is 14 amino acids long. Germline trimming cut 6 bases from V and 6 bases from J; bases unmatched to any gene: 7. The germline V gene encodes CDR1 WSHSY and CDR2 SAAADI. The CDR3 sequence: CASRELAGVFEQYF. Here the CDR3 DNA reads TGCGCCAGCAGGGAACTAGCGGGAGTCTTCGAGCAGTACTTC.

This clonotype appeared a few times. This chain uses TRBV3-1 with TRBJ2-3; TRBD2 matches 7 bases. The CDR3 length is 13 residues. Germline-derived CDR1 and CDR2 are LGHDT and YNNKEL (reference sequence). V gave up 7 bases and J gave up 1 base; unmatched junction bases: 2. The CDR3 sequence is CASTLAGTDTQYF. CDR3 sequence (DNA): TGTGCCAGCACCCTAGCGGGCACAGATACGCAGTATTTT.

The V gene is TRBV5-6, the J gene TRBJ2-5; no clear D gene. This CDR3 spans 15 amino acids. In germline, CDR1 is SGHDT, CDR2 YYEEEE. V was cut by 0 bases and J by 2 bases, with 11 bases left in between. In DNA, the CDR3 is TGTGCCAGCAGCTTGGTTACGGGTATTCAAGAGACCCAGTACTTC. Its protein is CASSLVTGIQETQYF.

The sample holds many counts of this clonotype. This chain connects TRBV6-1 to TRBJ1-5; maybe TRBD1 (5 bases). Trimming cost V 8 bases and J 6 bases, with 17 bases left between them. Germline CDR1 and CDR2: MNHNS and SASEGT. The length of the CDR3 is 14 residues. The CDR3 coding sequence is TGTGCCAGCGGTACGACAGACCTGCTTCAGCCCCAGCATTTT. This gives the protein CASGTTDLLQPQHF.

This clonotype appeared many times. The DNA of the CDR3 is TGTGCCAGCAGTCCCTCAGACCCGTACAATGAGCAGTTCTTC. Translated: CASSPSDPYNEQFF. The V gene is TRBV28, the J gene TRBJ2-1; D call uncertain. Germline CDR1 reads MDHEN; CDR2 reads SYDVKM. V was pared by 5 bases and J by 4 bases, with 12 bases between. This CDR3 comprises 14 residues.

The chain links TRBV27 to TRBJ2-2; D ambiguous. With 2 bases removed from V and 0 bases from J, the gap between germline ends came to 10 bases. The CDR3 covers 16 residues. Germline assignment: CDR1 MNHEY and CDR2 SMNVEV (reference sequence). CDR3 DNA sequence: TGTGCCAGCAGTTTACTAACGTATCCGAACACCGGGGAGCTGTTTTTT. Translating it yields CASSLLTYPNTGELFF.

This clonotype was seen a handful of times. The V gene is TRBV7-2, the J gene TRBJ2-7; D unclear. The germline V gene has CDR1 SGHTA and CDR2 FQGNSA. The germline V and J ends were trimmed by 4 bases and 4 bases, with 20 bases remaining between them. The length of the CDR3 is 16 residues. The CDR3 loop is CASSSYIGLDPYEQYF. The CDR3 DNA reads TGTGCCAGCAGCTCCTATATAGGGCTGGATCCATACGAGCAGTACTTC.

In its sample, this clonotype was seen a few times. The CDR3 here is CSARVFLNTEAFF. The CDR3 coding sequence is TGCAGTGCTAGAGTCTTTCTGAACACTGAAGCTTTCTTT. This chain connects TRBV20-1 to TRBJ1-1; D gene uncertain. Per germline, CDR1 DFQATT and CDR2 SNEGSKA (reference sequence). The CDR3 contains 13 residues. Deletions cut 1 base from V and 0 bases from J, with 6 bases between.

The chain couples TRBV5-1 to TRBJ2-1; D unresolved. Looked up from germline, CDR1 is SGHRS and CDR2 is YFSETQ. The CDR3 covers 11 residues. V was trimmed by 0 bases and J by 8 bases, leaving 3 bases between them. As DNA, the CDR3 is TGCGCCAGCAGCTTGGCTGATGAGCAGTTCTTC. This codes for CASSLADEQFF.

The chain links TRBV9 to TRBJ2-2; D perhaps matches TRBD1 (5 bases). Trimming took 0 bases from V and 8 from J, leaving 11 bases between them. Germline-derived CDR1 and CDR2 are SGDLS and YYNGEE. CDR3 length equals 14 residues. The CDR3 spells CASSVEQVLGELFF. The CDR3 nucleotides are TGTGCCAGCAGCGTAGAACAGGTTCTTGGGGAGCTGTTTTTT.

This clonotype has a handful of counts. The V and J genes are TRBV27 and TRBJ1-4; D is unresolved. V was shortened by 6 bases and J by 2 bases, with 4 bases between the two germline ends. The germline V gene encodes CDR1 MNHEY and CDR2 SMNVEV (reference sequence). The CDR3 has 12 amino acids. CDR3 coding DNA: TGTGCCAGCAGCCCTACTAATGAAAAACTGTTTTTT. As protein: CASSPTNEKLFF. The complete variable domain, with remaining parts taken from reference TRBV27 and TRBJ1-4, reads EAQVTQNPRYLITVTGKKLTVTCSQNMNHEYMSWYRQDPGLGLRQIYYSMNVEVTDKGDVPEGYKVSRKEKRNFPLILESPSPNQTSLYFCASSPTNEKLFFGSGTQLSVL.